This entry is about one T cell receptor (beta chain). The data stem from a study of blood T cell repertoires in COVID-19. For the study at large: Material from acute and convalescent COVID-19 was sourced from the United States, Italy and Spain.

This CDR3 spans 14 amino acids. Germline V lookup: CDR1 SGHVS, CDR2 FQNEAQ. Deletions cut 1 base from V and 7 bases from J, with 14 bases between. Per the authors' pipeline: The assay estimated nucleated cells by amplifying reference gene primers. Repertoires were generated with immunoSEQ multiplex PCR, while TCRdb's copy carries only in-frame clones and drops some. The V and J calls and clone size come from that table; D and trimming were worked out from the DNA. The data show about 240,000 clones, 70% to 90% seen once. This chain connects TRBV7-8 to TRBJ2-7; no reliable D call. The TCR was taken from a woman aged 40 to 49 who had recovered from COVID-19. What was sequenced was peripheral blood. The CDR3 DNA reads TGTGCCAGCAGCTTAGACTCCGTTAGATCTGAGCAGTACTTC. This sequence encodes CASSLDSVRSEQYF.